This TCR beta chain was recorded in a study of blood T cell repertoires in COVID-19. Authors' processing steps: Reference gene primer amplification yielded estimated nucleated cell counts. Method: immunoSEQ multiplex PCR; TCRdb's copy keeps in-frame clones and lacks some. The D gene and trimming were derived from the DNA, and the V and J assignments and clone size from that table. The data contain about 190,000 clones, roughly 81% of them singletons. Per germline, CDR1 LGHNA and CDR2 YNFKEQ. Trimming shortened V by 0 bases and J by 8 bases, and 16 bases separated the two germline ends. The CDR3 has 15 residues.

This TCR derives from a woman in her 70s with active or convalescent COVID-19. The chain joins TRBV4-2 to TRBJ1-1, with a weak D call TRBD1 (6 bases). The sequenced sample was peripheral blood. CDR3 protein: CASSQDTQGLGEAFF. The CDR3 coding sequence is TGTGCCAGCAGCCAAGATACTCAGGGGCTGGGGGAAGCTTTCTTT.